This T cell receptor beta chain appears in the sequencing data of a study of T cells after yellow fever vaccination. General observations from the study: Clones from primary vaccination mostly reappeared after the booster (around 96% CD4, roughly 87% CD8). Abundant clonotypes from the bulk population could have been carried over as contaminants into FACS-sorted repertoires.

This clonotype was seen many times. As yet, its antigen is unknown. TCRdb recomputed calls from the 5' RACE reads with MiXCR, one row per CDR3 protein. Among 170,000 or so distinct CDR3 sequences listed, about 6.2% were seen once. Germline V CDR1 and CDR2: ENHRY, SYGVKD. The CDR3 contains 14 residues. The germline V and J ends were trimmed by 2 bases and 4 bases, with 8 bases remaining between them. The genes are TRBV10-3 and TRBJ1-4; no firm D call. This sequence originates from a man between 18 and 29 years old who received the YFV17D yellow fever vaccine. The sample here was CD4+ T cells sorted from PBMCs, taken on the day of the first yellow fever vaccination. CDR3 in DNA: TGTGCCATCAGTGAGGGGAGGGATAATGAAAAACTGTTTTTT. Its translation is CAISEGRDNEKLFF.